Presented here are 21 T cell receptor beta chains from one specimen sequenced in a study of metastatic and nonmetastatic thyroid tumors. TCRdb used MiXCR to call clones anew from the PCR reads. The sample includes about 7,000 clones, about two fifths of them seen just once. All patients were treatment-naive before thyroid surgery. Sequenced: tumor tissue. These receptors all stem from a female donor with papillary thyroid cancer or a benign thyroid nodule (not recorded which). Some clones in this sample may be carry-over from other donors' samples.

This CDR3 is CASSLVGGGSGYEQYF. The CDR3 nucleotides read TGTGCCAGCAGCTTAGTCGGAGGGGGCTCGGGCTACGAGCAGTACTTC. The gene calls are TRBV11-2 and TRBJ2-7; D perhaps matches TRBD1 (7 bases). The germline V and J ends were trimmed by 1 base and 3 bases, with 16 bases remaining between them. The CDR3 loop spans 16 amino acids. The V gene's germline CDR1 is SGHAT and CDR2 FQNNGV.

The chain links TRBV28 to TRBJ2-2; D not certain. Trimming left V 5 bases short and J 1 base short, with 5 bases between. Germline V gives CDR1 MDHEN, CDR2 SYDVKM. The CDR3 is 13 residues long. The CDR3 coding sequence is TGTGCCAGCAGTCCACAGAACACCGGGGAGCTGTTTTTT. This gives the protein CASSPQNTGELFF.

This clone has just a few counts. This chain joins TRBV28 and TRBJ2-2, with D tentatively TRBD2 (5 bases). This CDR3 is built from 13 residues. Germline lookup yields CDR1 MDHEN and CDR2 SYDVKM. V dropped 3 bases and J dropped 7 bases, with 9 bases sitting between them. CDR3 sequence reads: CASSFGRVGELFF. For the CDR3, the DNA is TGTGCCAGCAGTTTTGGGCGGGTCGGGGAGCTGTTTTTT.

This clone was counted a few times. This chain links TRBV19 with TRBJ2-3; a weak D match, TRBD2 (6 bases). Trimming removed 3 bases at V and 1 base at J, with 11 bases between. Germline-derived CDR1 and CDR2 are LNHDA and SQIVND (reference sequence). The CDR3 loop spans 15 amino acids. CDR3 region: CASSMVSGRTDTQYF. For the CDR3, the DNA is TGTGCCAGTAGTATGGTTAGCGGACGCACAGATACGCAGTATTTT.

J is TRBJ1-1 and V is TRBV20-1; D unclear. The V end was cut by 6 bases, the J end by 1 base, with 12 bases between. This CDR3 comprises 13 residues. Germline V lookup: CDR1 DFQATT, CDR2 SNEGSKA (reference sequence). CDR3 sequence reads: CSAPRRGNTEAFF. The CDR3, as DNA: TGCAGTGCCCCTCGGCGGGGGAACACTGAAGCTTTCTTT.

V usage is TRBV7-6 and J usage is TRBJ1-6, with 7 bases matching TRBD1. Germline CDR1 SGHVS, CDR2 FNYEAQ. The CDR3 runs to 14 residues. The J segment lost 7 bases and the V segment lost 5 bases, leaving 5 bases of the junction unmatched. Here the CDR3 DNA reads TGTGCCAGCAGCCCGGGGGGACAGAATTCACCCCTCCACTTT. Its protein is CASSPGGQNSPLHF.

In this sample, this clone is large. Written as DNA, the CDR3 is TGCGCCAGCAGCCAAGATTTGGGGGGGATGGTCTACGAGCAGTACTTC. This gives the protein CASSQDLGGMVYEQYF. The V and J genes are TRBV4-3 and TRBJ2-7, with 7 bases aligning to TRBD2. CDR3 length equals 16 residues. Germline V CDR1 and CDR2: LGHNA, YSLEER. The trim removed 0 bases at V and 3 bases at J, leaving 8 bases unmatched.

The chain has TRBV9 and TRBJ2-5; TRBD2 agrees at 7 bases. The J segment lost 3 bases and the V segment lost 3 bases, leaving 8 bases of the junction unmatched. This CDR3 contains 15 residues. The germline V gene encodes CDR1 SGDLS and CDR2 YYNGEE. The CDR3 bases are TGTGCCAGCAGCGCCGGGGCGGGGGTGAAAGAGACCCAGTACTTC. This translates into CASSAGAGVKETQYF.

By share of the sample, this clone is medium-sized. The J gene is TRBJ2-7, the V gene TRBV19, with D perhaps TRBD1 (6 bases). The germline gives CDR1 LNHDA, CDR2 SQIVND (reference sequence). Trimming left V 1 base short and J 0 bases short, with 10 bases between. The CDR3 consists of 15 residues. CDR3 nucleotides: TGTGCCAGTAGTATAGGAGGGGGAAGCTCCTACGAGCAGTACTTC. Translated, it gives CASSIGGGSSYEQYF.

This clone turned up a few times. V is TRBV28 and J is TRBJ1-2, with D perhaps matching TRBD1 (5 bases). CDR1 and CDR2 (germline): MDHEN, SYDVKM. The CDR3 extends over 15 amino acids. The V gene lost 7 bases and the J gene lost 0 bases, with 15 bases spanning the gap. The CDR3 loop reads CASIPWGNTNYGYTF. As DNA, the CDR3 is TGTGCCAGCATCCCATGGGGGAACACTAACTATGGCTACACCTTC.

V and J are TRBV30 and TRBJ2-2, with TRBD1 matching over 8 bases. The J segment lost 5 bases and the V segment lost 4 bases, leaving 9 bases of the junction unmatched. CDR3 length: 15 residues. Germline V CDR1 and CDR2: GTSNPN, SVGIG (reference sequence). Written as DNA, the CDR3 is TGTGCCTGGACCCGGACAGGGCGGAGGACCGGGGAGCTGTTTTTT. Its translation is CAWTRTGRRTGELFF. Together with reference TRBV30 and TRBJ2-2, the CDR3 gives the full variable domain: SQTIHQWPATLVQPVGSPLSLECTVEGTSNPNLYWYRQAAGRGLQLLFYSVGIGQISSEVPQNLSASRPQDRQFILSSKKLLLSDSGFYLCAWTRTGRRTGELFFGEGSRLTVL.

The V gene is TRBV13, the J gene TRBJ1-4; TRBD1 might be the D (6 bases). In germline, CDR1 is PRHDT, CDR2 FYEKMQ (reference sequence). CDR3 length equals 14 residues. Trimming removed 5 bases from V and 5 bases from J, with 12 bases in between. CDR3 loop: CASSPGQSNEKLFF. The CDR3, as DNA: TGTGCCAGCAGCCCAGGACAGTCGAATGAAAAACTGTTTTTT.

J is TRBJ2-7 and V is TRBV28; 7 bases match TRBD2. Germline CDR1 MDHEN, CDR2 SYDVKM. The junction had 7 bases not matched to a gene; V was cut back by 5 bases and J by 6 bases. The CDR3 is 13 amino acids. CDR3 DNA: TGTGCCAGCAGTGAGACTAGCCCTAGCGAGCAGTACTTC. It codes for CASSETSPSEQYF.

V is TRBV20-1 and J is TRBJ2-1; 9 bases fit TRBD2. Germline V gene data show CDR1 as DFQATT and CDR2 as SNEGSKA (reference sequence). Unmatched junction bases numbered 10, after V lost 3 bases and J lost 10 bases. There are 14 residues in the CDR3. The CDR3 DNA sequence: TGCAGTGCTAGTCGGGTAGCGGGAGCCGGCGAGCAGTTCTTC. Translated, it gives CSASRVAGAGEQFF.

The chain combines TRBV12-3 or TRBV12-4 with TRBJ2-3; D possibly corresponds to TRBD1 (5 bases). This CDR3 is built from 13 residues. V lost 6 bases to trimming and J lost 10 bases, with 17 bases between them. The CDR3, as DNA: TGTGCCAGCAGGTCCCAGGGCCCAGCTCCGCAGTATTTT. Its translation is CASRSQGPAPQYF.

In DNA, the CDR3 is TGTGCCGGGATAGCGGGGAAGACTGAAGCTTTCTTT. It codes for CAGIAGKTEAFF. The chain combines TRBV30 with TRBJ1-1; no clear D. Germline CDR1 and CDR2: GTSNPN and SVGIG (reference sequence). Deletions cut 8 bases from V and 5 bases from J, with 15 bases between. The CDR3 runs to 12 residues.

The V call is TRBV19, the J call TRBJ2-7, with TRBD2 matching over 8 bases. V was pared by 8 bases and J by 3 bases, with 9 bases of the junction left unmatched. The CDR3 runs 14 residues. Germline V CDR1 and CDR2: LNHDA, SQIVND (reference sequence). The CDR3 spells CASSPAGEDYEQYF. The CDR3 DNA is TGTGCCAGTTCCCCAGCGGGAGAAGACTACGAGCAGTACTTC.

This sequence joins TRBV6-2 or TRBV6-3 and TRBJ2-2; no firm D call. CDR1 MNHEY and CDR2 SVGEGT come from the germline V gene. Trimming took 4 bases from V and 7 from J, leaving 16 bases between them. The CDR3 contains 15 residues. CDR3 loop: CASSSHPPRVGELFF. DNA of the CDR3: TGTGCCAGCAGTTCACACCCGCCGCGAGTCGGGGAGCTGTTTTTT.

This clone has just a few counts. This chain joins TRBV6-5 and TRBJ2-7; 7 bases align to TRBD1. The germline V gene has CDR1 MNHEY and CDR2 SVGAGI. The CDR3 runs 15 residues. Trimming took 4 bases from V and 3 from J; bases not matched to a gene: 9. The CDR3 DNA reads TGTGCCAGCAGTTCTCGAGAGGCAGGGGGCTACGAGCAGTACTTC. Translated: CASSSREAGGYEQYF.

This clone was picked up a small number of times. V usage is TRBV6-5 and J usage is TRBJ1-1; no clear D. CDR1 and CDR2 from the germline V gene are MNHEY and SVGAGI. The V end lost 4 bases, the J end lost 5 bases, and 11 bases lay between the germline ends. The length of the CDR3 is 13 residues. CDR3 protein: CASSSRERTEAFF. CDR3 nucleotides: TGTGCCAGCAGTTCTAGGGAAAGGACTGAAGCTTTCTTT.

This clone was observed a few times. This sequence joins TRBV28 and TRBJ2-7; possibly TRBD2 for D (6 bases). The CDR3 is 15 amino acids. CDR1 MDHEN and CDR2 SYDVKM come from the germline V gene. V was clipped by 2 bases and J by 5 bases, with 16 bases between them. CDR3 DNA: TGTGCCAGCAGTTTACAGGGACTGGGGGTGAACGAGCAGTACTTC. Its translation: CASSLQGLGVNEQYF.